The clone carrying this T cell receptor (beta chain) was found a few times. This record comes from a study of T-cell memory formation after mild COVID-19. Trimming shortened V by 4 bases and J by 1 base, and 8 bases separated the two germline ends. The CDR3 length is 13 residues. The germline V gene encodes CDR1 MNHEY and CDR2 SVGAGI. MiXCR, run by TCRdb on the 5' RACE reads, gives a single entry per CDR3 protein. The table has 350,000 to 400,000 distinct CDR3 sequences, around a fifth seen once; the top ten hold approximately 12%. Material: PBMCs or a T cell subset sorted from them (not recorded which). The TCR was taken from an adult woman who had mild COVID-19 (a few samples of this study predate the infection). Cell type and time point are not known. The chain has TRBV6-5 and TRBJ2-7, with TRBD1 as a possible D gene (5 bases). The CDR3 sequence is CASSSRQSYEQYF. CDR3 nucleotide sequence: TGTGCCAGCAGTTCCCGACAGTCCTACGAGCAGTACTTC.